This TCR beta chain comes out of a study of shared T cell receptors in the human thymus. In this sample, this clone turned up once. One end of the junction varies from germline; a read error may be responsible. Germline CDR1 SNHLY, CDR2 FYNNEI. CDR3 length equals 11 residues. Generated by immunoSEQ multiplex PCR, the TCRdb table keeps only in-frame clones and is missing some. The sample lists more than 550,000 clones; 80% to 90% were seen once. The sample also formed part of further work on human thymus T cells. In that study: The study used thymus tissue resected during corrective heart surgery. Thymic and blood repertoires appeared to display a bias in their usage of V and J genes. Highly overlapping thymic repertoires in unrelated individuals were reported by related research.

Sequenced input: thymocytes. The chain carries TRBV2 and TRBJ1-1; 7 nucleotides agree with TRBD1. The TCR sequence derives from a girl in the first two years of life with a congenital heart defect. As DNA, the CDR3 is TGTGCCAGCCCGACCGAGGCAGAGGGGGCTTTT. It is translated as CASPTEAEGAF.